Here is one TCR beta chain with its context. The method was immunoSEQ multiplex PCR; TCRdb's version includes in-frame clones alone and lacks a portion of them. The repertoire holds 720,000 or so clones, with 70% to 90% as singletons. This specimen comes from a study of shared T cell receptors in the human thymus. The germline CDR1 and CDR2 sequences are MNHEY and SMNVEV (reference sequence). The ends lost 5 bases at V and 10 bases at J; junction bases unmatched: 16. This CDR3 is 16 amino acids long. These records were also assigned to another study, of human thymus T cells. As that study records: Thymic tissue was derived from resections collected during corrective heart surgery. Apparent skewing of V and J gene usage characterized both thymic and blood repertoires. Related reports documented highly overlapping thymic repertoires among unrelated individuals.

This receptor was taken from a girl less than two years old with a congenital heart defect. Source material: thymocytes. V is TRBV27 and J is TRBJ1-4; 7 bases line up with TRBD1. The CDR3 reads CASSPLTGESNGKLFF. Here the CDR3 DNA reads TGTGCCAGCAGTCCCCTAACAGGGGAGTCAAACGGAAAACTGTTTTTT.